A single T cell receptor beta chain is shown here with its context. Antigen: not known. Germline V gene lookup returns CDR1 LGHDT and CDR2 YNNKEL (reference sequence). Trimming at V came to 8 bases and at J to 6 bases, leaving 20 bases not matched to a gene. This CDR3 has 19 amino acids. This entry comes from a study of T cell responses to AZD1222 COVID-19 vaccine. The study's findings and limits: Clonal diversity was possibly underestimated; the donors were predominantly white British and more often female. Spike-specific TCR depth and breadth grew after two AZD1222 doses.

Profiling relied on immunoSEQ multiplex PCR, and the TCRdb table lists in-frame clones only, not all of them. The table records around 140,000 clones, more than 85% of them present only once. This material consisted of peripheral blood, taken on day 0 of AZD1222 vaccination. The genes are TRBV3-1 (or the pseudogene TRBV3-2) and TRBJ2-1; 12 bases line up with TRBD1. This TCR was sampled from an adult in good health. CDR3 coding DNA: TGTGCCAGCGGACCCGGGGACAGGGGGCGCAGCGGGAGACCCAATGAGCAGTTCTTC. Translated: CASGPGDRGRSGRPNEQFF.